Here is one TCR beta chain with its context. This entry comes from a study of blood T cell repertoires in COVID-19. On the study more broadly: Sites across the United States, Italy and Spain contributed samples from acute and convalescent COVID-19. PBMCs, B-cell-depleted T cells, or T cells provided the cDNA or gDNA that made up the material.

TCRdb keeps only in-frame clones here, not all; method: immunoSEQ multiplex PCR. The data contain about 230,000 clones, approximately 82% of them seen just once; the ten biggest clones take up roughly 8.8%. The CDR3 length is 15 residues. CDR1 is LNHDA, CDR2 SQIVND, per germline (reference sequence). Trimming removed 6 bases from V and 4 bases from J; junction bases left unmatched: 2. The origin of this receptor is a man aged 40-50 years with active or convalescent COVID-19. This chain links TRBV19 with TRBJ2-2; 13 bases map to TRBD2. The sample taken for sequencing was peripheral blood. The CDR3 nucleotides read TGTGCCAGTAGGACTAGCGGGGGGTTCACCGGGGAGCTGTTTTTT. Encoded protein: CASRTSGGFTGELFF. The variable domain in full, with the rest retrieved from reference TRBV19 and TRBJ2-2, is DGGITQSPKYLFRKEGQNVTLSCEQNLNHDAMYWYRQDPGQGLRLIYYSQIVNDFQKGDIAEGYSVSREKKESFPLTVTSAQKNPTAFYLCASRTSGGFTGELFFGEGSRLTVL.